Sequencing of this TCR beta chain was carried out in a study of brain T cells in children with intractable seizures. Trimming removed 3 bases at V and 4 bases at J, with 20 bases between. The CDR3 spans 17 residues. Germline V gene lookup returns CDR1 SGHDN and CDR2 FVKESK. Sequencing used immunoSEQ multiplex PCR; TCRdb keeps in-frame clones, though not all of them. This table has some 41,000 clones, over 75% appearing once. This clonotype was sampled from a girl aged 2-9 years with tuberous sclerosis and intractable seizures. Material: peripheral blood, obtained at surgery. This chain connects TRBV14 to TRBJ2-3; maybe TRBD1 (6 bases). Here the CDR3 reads CASSQRRSRDIADTQYF. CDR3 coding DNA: TGTGCCAGCAGCCAGCGCCGAAGCAGGGACATTGCAGATACGCAGTATTTT.